The rows below give T cell receptor beta chains drawn from one sample of a study of blood T cell repertoires in COVID-19. Only in-frame clones appear in the TCRdb table, and some are missing; sequencing was by immunoSEQ multiplex PCR. The sample has fewer than 300,000 clones, roughly 80% seen once. The specimen sequenced was PBMCs or T cells enriched from blood (not recorded which). The receptors were gathered from a middle-aged man who had been exposed to COVID-19. Each CDR3 is given with its conserved first and last residue. Each record gives: D gene, J gene, CDR3 length, V gene, clone size, CDR3 DNA, CDR3 protein. A D gene is named only where the DNA matches it firmly. The size field is filled for only some rows; it gives once, few, many or a size class.

D: NA
J: TRBJ2-3
length: 20
V: TRBV19
size: once
DNA: TGTGCCAGTAGTAGGAGGGACAGGGGTACTAGCGGGAGTATCGCAGATACGCAGTATTTT
CDR3: CASSRRDRGTSGSIADTQYF

D: TRBD2
J: TRBJ2-1
length: 15
V: TRBV7-2
size: NA
DNA: TGTGCCAGCAGCTTTAACGAGGGACTAGCGGGAGCTTGGTTCTTC
CDR3: CASSFNEGLAGAWFF

D: TRBD1
J: TRBJ2-7
length: 18
V: TRBV11-3
size: NA
DNA: TGTGCCAGCAGCTCCACCAGTCAGGGGGACCAGATATCCTACGAGCAGTACTTC
CDR3: CASSSTSQGDQISYEQYF

D: TRBD1
J: TRBJ1-2
length: 17
V: TRBV7-8
size: NA
DNA: TGTGCCAGCAGTTCTGAGACGGACAGGGGGCTCGGGTATGGCTACACCTTC
CDR3: CASSSETDRGLGYGYTF

D: TRBD2
J: TRBJ2-1
length: 15
V: TRBV4-2
size: NA
DNA: TGTGCCAGCAGCCAAGGGCGCGGGAGCGTGAATGAGCAGTTCTTC
CDR3: CASSQGRGSVNEQFF

D: TRBD1
J: TRBJ2-3
length: 14
V: TRBV24-1
size: NA
DNA: TGTGCCACCAGTGGCCGGACAGGGTCAGATACGCAGTATTTT
CDR3: CATSGRTGSDTQYF

D: NA
J: TRBJ1-6
length: 11
V: TRBV19
size: NA
DNA: TGTGCCACTTTAGGCCCGGGTTCCCTCCACTTT
CDR3: CATLGPGSLHF

D: NA
J: TRBJ2-1
length: 13
V: TRBV30
size: NA
DNA: TGTGCCTGGAGTACAGGGTACTTCAATGAGCAGTTCTTC
CDR3: CAWSTGYFNEQFF

D: NA
J: TRBJ2-2
length: 11
V: TRBV12-3/TRBV12-4
size: NA
DNA: TGTGCCAGCGGCCTAGGCGGGGAGCTGTTTTTT
CDR3: CASGLGGELFF

D: TRBD1
J: TRBJ2-1
length: 16
V: TRBV11-3
size: NA
DNA: TGTGCCAGCAGCTTAGTGGGACAGGGGGGCTACAATGAGCAGTTCTTC
CDR3: CASSLVGQGGYNEQFF

D: TRBD1
J: TRBJ1-5
length: 18
V: TRBV7-2
size: NA
DNA: TGTGCCAGCAGCAGTCGCCTGACAGGGCTGGGGGCTTATCAGCCCCAGCATTTT
CDR3: CASSSRLTGLGAYQPQHF

D: NA
J: TRBJ1-4
length: 16
V: TRBV11-2
size: NA
DNA: TGTGCCAGCAGCACGGCTTCGGGGTCCCTTAATGAAAAACTGTTTTTT
CDR3: CASSTASGSLNEKLFF

D: TRBD1
J: TRBJ1-3
length: 16
V: TRBV7-8
size: few
DNA: TGTGCCAGCAGCCACATGGAACGGGACAGGGGAAACACCATATATTTT
CDR3: CASSHMERDRGNTIYF

D: TRBD2
J: TRBJ2-7
length: 16
V: TRBV12-5
size: NA
DNA: TGTGCTAGTGGTTTGGTACTAGGGACTAGCTTCTACGAGCAGTACTTC
CDR3: CASGLVLGTSFYEQYF

D: TRBD2
J: TRBJ2-7
length: 14
V: TRBV6-5
size: NA
DNA: TGTGCCAGCAGCCGAGGACTAGCGGTACCAAAGCAGTACTTC
CDR3: CASSRGLAVPKQYF

D: NA
J: TRBJ1-1
length: 15
V: TRBV18
size: NA
DNA: TGTGCCAGCTCACCACCGAACAGGAAGAACACTGAAGCTTTCTTT
CDR3: CASSPPNRKNTEAFF

D: NA
J: TRBJ2-1
length: 15
V: TRBV7-9
size: NA
DNA: TGTGCCAGCAGCTCATGGGCTAGCCCGGACAATGAGCAGTTCTTC
CDR3: CASSSWASPDNEQFF

D: TRBD1
J: TRBJ1-3
length: 16
V: TRBV11-2
size: once
DNA: TGTGCCAGCAGCCCCTCAGAGGACAGGGCTGGAAACACCATATATTTT
CDR3: CASSPSEDRAGNTIYF

D: TRBD2
J: TRBJ2-3
length: 15
V: TRBV5-1
size: few
DNA: TGCGCCAGCATCCCACTAGCGGGAGCGGCAGATACGCAGTATTTT
CDR3: CASIPLAGAADTQYF

D: TRBD1
J: TRBJ1-5
length: 15
V: TRBV19
size: NA
DNA: TGTGCCAGTAGTTACAGGGGATATAGCAATCAGCCCCAGCATTTT
CDR3: CASSYRGYSNQPQHF

D: NA
J: TRBJ1-4
length: 14
V: TRBV9
size: NA
DNA: TGTGCCAGCAGCCCCAACGTAGGAGGTGAAAAACTGTTTTTT
CDR3: CASSPNVGGEKLFF

D: NA
J: TRBJ2-7
length: 13
V: TRBV30
size: once
DNA: TGTGCCTCGGCCGGGACTCCGATTTACGAGCAGTACTTC
CDR3: CASAGTPIYEQYF

D: NA
J: TRBJ2-7
length: 13
V: TRBV19
size: NA
DNA: TGTGCCAGTAGTTGGACCAGGGGGGACGAGCAGTACTTC
CDR3: CASSWTRGDEQYF

D: NA
J: TRBJ1-3
length: 14
V: TRBV6-5
size: NA
DNA: TGTGCCAGCTGCAGGGCCGAGTCTGGAAACACCATATATTTT
CDR3: CASCRAESGNTIYF

D: NA
J: TRBJ2-1
length: 13
V: TRBV11-3
size: NA
DNA: TGTGCCAGCAGCCCCACGGGATTCAATGAGCAGTTCTTC
CDR3: CASSPTGFNEQFF

D: TRBD2
J: TRBJ2-2
length: 17
V: TRBV9
size: NA
DNA: TGTGCCAGCGGGGCAGGGACTAGCGGCGCGAACACCGGGGAGCTGTTTTTT
CDR3: CASGAGTSGANTGELFF

D: TRBD2
J: TRBJ2-5
length: 15
V: TRBV5-1
size: NA
DNA: TGCGCCAGCAGCTTATTAGGCACTAGCGGAGAGACCCAGTACTTC
CDR3: CASSLLGTSGETQYF

D: TRBD1
J: TRBJ1-4
length: 16
V: TRBV27
size: once
DNA: TGTGCCAGCAGTTTCCTTGACAGGGCACAAAATGAAAAACTGTTTTTT
CDR3: CASSFLDRAQNEKLFF

D: NA
J: TRBJ1-6
length: 15
V: TRBV3-1/TRBV3-2
size: NA
DNA: TGTGCCAGCAGCCAATCCCAGGGTGATAATTCACCCCTCCACTTT
CDR3: CASSQSQGDNSPLHF

D: TRBD1
J: TRBJ1-6
length: 15
V: TRBV5-6
size: NA
DNA: TGTGCCAGCAGCTTCTGGGGGACAGATAATTCACCCCTCCACTTT
CDR3: CASSFWGTDNSPLHF

D: NA
J: TRBJ2-7
length: 11
V: TRBV11-2
size: NA
DNA: TGTGCCAGCAGCCCCGGGTACGAGCAGTACTTC
CDR3: CASSPGYEQYF

D: NA
J: TRBJ2-2
length: 16
V: TRBV6-1
size: NA
DNA: TGTGCCAGCAGTGACTACCTAGGGGTTTCCACCGGGGAGCTGTTTTTT
CDR3: CASSDYLGVSTGELFF

D: TRBD2
J: TRBJ2-1
length: 14
V: TRBV5-4
size: NA
DNA: TGTGCCAGCAGCCTGACTAGCGGGAACAATGAGCAGTTCTTC
CDR3: CASSLTSGNNEQFF

D: NA
J: TRBJ1-5
length: 17
V: TRBV30
size: NA
DNA: TGTGCCTGGAGCCCTCACAGGGTTTCGGGTCCGGGTCAGCCCCAGCATTTT
CDR3: CAWSPHRVSGPGQPQHF

D: TRBD1
J: TRBJ1-5
length: 18
V: TRBV5-1
size: NA
DNA: TGCGCCAGCAGCTTACCCTGGGACAGGGATCTCAGCAATCAGCCCCAGCATTTT
CDR3: CASSLPWDRDLSNQPQHF

D: TRBD1
J: TRBJ1-5
length: 13
V: TRBV5-4
size: NA
DNA: TGTGCCAGCAGCGTAGGGGGCGGTCAGCCCCAGCATTTT
CDR3: CASSVGGGQPQHF

D: NA
J: TRBJ2-1
length: 15
V: TRBV7-2
size: NA
DNA: TGTGCCAGCAGCTTAGCTGGCAACTCCTACAATGAGCAGTTCTTC
CDR3: CASSLAGNSYNEQFF

D: TRBD2
J: TRBJ2-1
length: 15
V: TRBV7-3
size: NA
DNA: TGTGCCAGCAGCTTAGTAGCGGGAGGGGACAATGAGCAGTTCTTC
CDR3: CASSLVAGGDNEQFF

D: NA
J: TRBJ1-1
length: 12
V: TRBV28
size: NA
DNA: TGTGCCAGCAGCCCCTCCAGGGGCGGGGCTTTCTTT
CDR3: CASSPSRGGAFF

D: TRBD2
J: TRBJ2-1
length: 17
V: TRBV4-1
size: NA
DNA: TGCGCCAGCAGCCAGGACCCGGGACTAGCGGGAGGACTTGAGCAGTTCTTC
CDR3: CASSQDPGLAGGLEQFF

D: NA
J: TRBJ2-7
length: 15
V: TRBV7-9
size: NA
DNA: TGTGCCAGCAGCTTAGCGTTCAGGGGTGAGGACGAGCAGTACTTC
CDR3: CASSLAFRGEDEQYF

D: NA
J: TRBJ2-1
length: 11
V: TRBV7-3
size: many
DNA: TGTGCCAGCAGCTTAAGCGGTGAGCAGTTCTTC
CDR3: CASSLSGEQFF